Sequencing of this T cell receptor beta chain was carried out in a study of siplizumab effects on memory and regulatory T cells. Study-wide points: Unstimulated subsets accounted for the mapping of only a minor share of the clones that were alloreactive.

CDR1 is MNHEY and CDR2 is SVGAGI in the germline V gene. Trimming took 3 bases from V and 4 from J, leaving 9 bases between them. The CDR3 loop spans 13 amino acids. With respect to this clone: Antigen unknown.

The method was immunoSEQ multiplex PCR; TCRdb's version includes in-frame clones alone and lacks a portion of them. This sample has tens of thousands of clones; approximately 95% occur once, and the top ten carry 0.3%. The clonotype was recovered from a human donor in good health. The chain recombines TRBV6-5 with TRBJ1-2; no definite D call. The sequencing input was non-Treg CD4+ T cells sorted from blood. The CDR3 DNA sequence: TGTGCCAGCAGTTATGGACGGCCCTATGGCTACACCTTC. Translated, it gives CASSYGRPYGYTF.